This T cell receptor beta chain derives from a study of cytomegalovirus exposure and HLA in healthy donors. Study in general: The early release's HLA-typed donors yielded roughly 85 million unique TCRs. Study-level findings and limits: Reports state that TCR beta sequences accurately predicted most subjects' HLA-A and HLA-B alleles. Association with HLA alleles at 0.05 false discovery rate was found for roughly 17,000 TCR beta sequences in a later analysis. In presence/absence analyses, roughly uniform sequencing depth across donors was assumed.

In regard to this clone: The antigen is unknown.

The V gene end was trimmed by 4 bases and the J gene end by 7 bases; junction bases not matched to a gene: 12. The CDR3 covers 16 residues. Germline-derived CDR1 and CDR2 are SNHLY and FYNNEI. The primer mix had 60 Vbeta and 13 Jbeta primers. The method was immunoSEQ multiplex PCR; TCRdb's version includes in-frame clones alone and lacks a portion of them. The sample records roughly 73,000 clones, 75% being singletons. The sample taken for sequencing was PBMCs. This chain joins TRBV2 and TRBJ2-1, with TRBD1 matching over 8 bases. This receptor was identified in a man in his 70s in good health and CMV-seronegative. The CDR3 coding sequence is TGTGCCAGCAGTGTTCGGACAGGGTTTAGTGGGAATGAGCAGTTCTTC. Translated, it gives CASSVRTGFSGNEQFF.